These 22 T cell receptor beta chains share one sample of origin, sequenced in a study of T cell responses to AZD1222 COVID-19 vaccine. TCRdb's copy holds only in-frame clones and misses some; the assay was immunoSEQ multiplex PCR. Counted here are about 140,000 clones, approximately 90% occurring once; the ten biggest clones make up approximately 3%. The sample in question was peripheral blood, obtained 28 days after the second AZD1222 dose. These receptors all stem from an adult who received the AZD1222 COVID-19 vaccine.

The rearrangement links TRBV27 to TRBJ2-1; TRBD2 aligns across 9 bases. V shed 9 bases and J 2 bases; nucleotides not matched to a gene: 5. This CDR3 contains 14 residues. Germline loops: CDR1 MNHEY, CDR2 SMNVEV (reference sequence). The DNA of the CDR3 is TGTGCCAGTCTAGCGGGAAGTACCTACAATGAGCAGTTCTTC. It translates to CASLAGSTYNEQFF.

The rearrangement uses TRBV27 and TRBJ1-2; D is possibly TRBD1 (5 bases). Trimming left V 2 bases short and J 5 bases short, with 18 bases between. In germline, CDR1 is MNHEY, CDR2 SMNVEV (reference sequence). The CDR3 totals 16 residues. CDR3 DNA sequence: TGTGCCAGCAGTTTAAAGTCCAGGGTGGGAGTTTATGGCTACACCTTC. It codes for CASSLKSRVGVYGYTF.

The chain is built from TRBV28 and TRBJ1-6; D is unresolved. The V end was cut by 3 bases, the J end by 2 bases, with 17 bases between. The CDR3 length is 18 residues. Germline V gene sequence: CDR1 MDHEN, CDR2 SYDVKM. CDR3 loop: CASSFLGPRVTYNSPLHF. Written as DNA, the CDR3 is TGTGCCAGCAGTTTTTTAGGGCCCCGGGTCACCTATAATTCACCCCTCCACTTT.

A note on this clone: Other DNA sequences of this sample code for an identical CDR3. The chain is built from TRBV18 and TRBJ2-7, with 9 bases that match TRBD1. This CDR3 is built from 13 residues. Germline CDR1 and CDR2: KGHSH and LQKENI. The ends lost 6 bases at V and 2 bases at J; junction bases unmatched: 2. This CDR3 is CASSRDRAYEQYF. CDR3 nucleotides: TGTGCCAGCTCTAGGGACAGGGCCTACGAGCAGTACTTC.

This sequence joins TRBV2 and TRBJ1-5; 7 bases agree with TRBD1. In germline, CDR1 is SNHLY, CDR2 FYNNEI. This CDR3 contains 14 residues. The V gene end was trimmed by 2 bases and the J gene end by 6 bases; junction bases not matched to a gene: 4. The CDR3 is CASSEQTGSQPQHF. The CDR3 DNA sequence: TGTGCCAGCAGTGAACAGACAGGGAGTCAGCCCCAGCATTTT.

The V call is TRBV5-1, the J call TRBJ2-5; weak D call: TRBD2 (5 bases). Deletions cut 4 bases from V and 2 bases from J, with 18 bases between. The CDR3 contains 16 residues. Germline values: CDR1 SGHRS, CDR2 YFSETQ. The CDR3, as DNA: TGCGCCAGCAGCCCCGAGGTAGATGCGGGTCAAGAGACCCAGTACTTC. Translating it yields CASSPEVDAGQETQYF.

The J gene is TRBJ2-6, the V gene TRBV5-1; D gene ambiguous. CDR1 is SGHRS, CDR2 YFSETQ, per germline. The V gene lost 2 bases and the J gene lost 0 bases, with 6 bases spanning the gap. The CDR3 has 15 amino acids. CDR3 in DNA: TGCGCCAGCAGCTTAACTTCCTCTGGGGCCAACGTCCTGACTTTC. Its translation: CASSLTSSGANVLTF.

V is TRBV4-2 and J is TRBJ1-4; D not resolved. In germline, CDR1 is LGHNA, CDR2 YNFKEQ. Trimming removed 3 bases from V and 3 bases from J, with 20 bases in between. This CDR3 has 18 amino acids. The CDR3 region is CASSHPKNSEGANEKLFF. In DNA, the CDR3 is TGTGCCAGCAGCCATCCAAAGAACTCGGAGGGAGCTAATGAAAAACTGTTTTTT.

The CDR3, as DNA: TGTGCCAGCAGCCGGAGCGGGGGGGCCATCTACGAGCAGTACTTC. This sequence encodes CASSRSGGAIYEQYF. This chain uses TRBV3-1 (or the pseudogene TRBV3-2) with TRBJ2-7, with TRBD2 matching 10 bases. CDR1 is LGHDT and CDR2 is YNNKEL in the germline V gene (reference sequence). Trimming took 4 bases from V and 3 from J; bases not matched to a gene: 6. The CDR3 is made up of 15 amino acids.

This clone was observed once. The chain uses TRBV7-3 and TRBJ1-5; 7 nucleotides align to TRBD1. V was pared by 3 bases and J by 5 bases, with 1 base of the junction left unmatched. Germline CDR1 and CDR2: SGHTA and FQGTGA. The CDR3 length is 13 residues. CDR3 in amino acids: CASSLQGDQPQHF. The CDR3 DNA is TGTGCCAGCAGCTTGCAGGGGGATCAGCCCCAGCATTTT.

This sequence joins TRBV11-3 and TRBJ1-1; 7 bases are shared with TRBD1. CDR3 size: 19 residues. Germline V gene data show CDR1 as SGHNT and CDR2 as YENEEA. J gave up 0 bases and V 1 base, and 14 bases lay outside the gene matches. As DNA, the CDR3 is TGTGCCAGCAGCTTAGGGCGACAGGGCCGGTCCGCGATGAACACTGAAGCTTTCTTT. Its protein product is CASSLGRQGRSAMNTEAFF.

J is TRBJ1-1 and V is TRBV15, with D possibly being TRBD1 (5 bases). The CDR3 covers 16 residues. The germline gives CDR1 LNHNV, CDR2 YYDKDF (reference sequence). The V and J ends lost 0 bases and 5 bases respectively, with 16 bases between them. CDR3 protein: CATSRDHSGGDTEAFF. CDR3 DNA: TGTGCCACCAGCAGAGATCATAGCGGGGGAGATACTGAAGCTTTCTTT.

The chain joins TRBV7-9 to TRBJ2-3; 10 bases are a match to TRBD2. Germline V gene sequence: CDR1 SEHNR, CDR2 FQNEAQ (reference sequence). The CDR3 runs 18 residues. After removal of 1 base from V and 3 bases from J, the junction contained 10 bases not matched to a gene. For the CDR3, the DNA is TGTGCCAGCAGCTTAGGAGCGCTAGCGGGAGTGGCTACAGATACGCAGTATTTT. Protein: CASSLGALAGVATDTQYF.

The chain employs TRBV5-6 and TRBJ1-4; the match to TRBD1 covers 9 bases. CDR1 and CDR2 from the germline V gene are SGHDT and YYEEEE. The J segment lost 7 bases and the V segment lost 1 base, leaving 11 bases of the junction unmatched. CDR3 length equals 17 residues. In DNA form, the CDR3 reads TGTGCCAGCAGCTTGATGGGGACAGGGAAGGCGGGTGAAAAACTGTTTTTT. This codes for CASSLMGTGKAGEKLFF.

The sample holds one count of this clone. The V gene is TRBV7-9, the J gene TRBJ1-1; TRBD1 might be the D (5 bases). Trimming took 4 bases from V and 6 from J, leaving 12 bases between them. CDR3 length: 13 residues. CDR1 and CDR2 from the germline V gene are SEHNR and FQNEAQ (reference sequence). The CDR3 region is CASSYLVGAEAFF. The CDR3 DNA reads as TGTGCCAGCAGCTATTTAGTAGGGGCTGAAGCTTTCTTT. The variable domain in full, completed from reference TRBV7-9 and TRBJ1-1, reads DTGVSQNPRHKITKRGQNVTFRCDPISEHNRLYWYRQTLGQGPEFLTYFQNEAQLEKSRLLSDRFSAERPKGSFSTLEIQRTEQGDSAMYLCASSYLVGAEAFFGQGTRLTVV.

The CDR3 DNA sequence: TGTGCCAGTAGTACCCCAGGGGCTCAGCCCCAGCATTTT. Translating gives CASSTPGAQPQHF. The chain employs TRBV19 and TRBJ1-5, with D maybe TRBD1 (6 bases). CDR3 length equals 13 residues. Germline V CDR1 and CDR2: LNHDA, SQIVND (reference sequence). The ends were cut back, 4 bases at V and 6 bases at J, with 10 bases in the middle.

This clone appeared a single time. This chain uses TRBV30 with TRBJ2-7; 12 nucleotides agree with TRBD1. CDR3 length equals 15 residues. In germline, CDR1 is GTSNPN, CDR2 SVGIG (reference sequence). V lost 0 bases to trimming and J lost 4 bases; unmatched junction nucleotides: 4. The CDR3: CAWSVAGQGAYEQYF. In nucleotides, the CDR3 is TGTGCCTGGAGTGTAGCGGGACAGGGGGCATACGAGCAGTACTTC.

This clone was counted only a few times. V usage is TRBV28 and J usage is TRBJ2-3; 9 positions agree with TRBD2. This CDR3 is 13 amino acids long. V shed 11 bases and J 6 bases; nucleotides not matched to a gene: 9. Germline V gene sequence: CDR1 MDHEN, CDR2 SYDVKM. The CDR3 reads CALKAGGVDTQYF. DNA of the CDR3: TGTGCCCTCAAGGCGGGGGGGGTTGATACGCAGTATTTT.

The table lists this clone with a few counts. The rearrangement links TRBV4-1 to TRBJ2-7; 7 positions agree with TRBD1. J gave up 3 bases and V 4 bases, and 6 bases lay outside the gene matches. The V gene's germline CDR1 is MGHRA and CDR2 YSYEKL. The length of the CDR3 is 14 residues. CDR3 in amino acids: CASSLRDRSYEQYF. In DNA form, the CDR3 reads TGCGCCAGCAGCCTCCGGGACAGAAGCTACGAGCAGTACTTC.

The gene calls are TRBV11-2 and TRBJ2-3, with D perhaps TRBD2 (5 bases). Germline CDR1 reads SGHAT; CDR2 reads FQNNGV. The V end lost 7 bases, the J end lost 2 bases, and 19 bases lay between the germline ends. The CDR3 spans 16 residues. CDR3 in DNA: TGTGCCAGCACCCGTCATCTAGAGGGCTACACAGATACGCAGTATTTT. Its protein is CASTRHLEGYTDTQYF.

CDR3 nucleotides: TGTGCCAGCAGCTTACTAGCGGGGGGTTACAATGAGCAGTTCTTC. Translated: CASSLLAGGYNEQFF. V and J are TRBV7-3 and TRBJ2-1, with TRBD2 matching over 11 bases. The ends lost 2 bases at V and 4 bases at J; junction bases unmatched: 1. Germline V lookup: CDR1 SGHTA, CDR2 FQGTGA. CDR3 size: 15 residues.

The V and J genes are TRBV29-1 and TRBJ2-5; D is undetermined. Trimming cost V 6 bases and J 6 bases, with 11 bases left between them. The CDR3 is 11 residues long. Germline assignment: CDR1 SQVTM and CDR2 ANQGSEA. The DNA of the CDR3 is TGCAGCGTCCGCTTGGGTCAGACCCAGTACTTC. This translates into CSVRLGQTQYF.